This T cell receptor beta chain was observed in a study of post-analysis software for immune sequencing data. Study-wide results and limits: Those samples that were prepared in the same batch co-clustered strongly by F measure. Significantly lower normalized Chao1 diversity was found in patients with multiple sclerosis relative to controls. Comparison of patients with controls showed five TRBV segments more frequent in patients, TRBV5-6, TRBV5-1 and TRBV20-1 among them.

Comment on this clonotype: Its antigen is undetermined.

Each TCR beta cDNA library carried unique molecular identifiers. From around 1 to 10 million T cells, about 500,000 cDNA molecules were obtained. Using its own MiXCR run on the PCR reads, TCRdb lists one record per CDR3 protein. Among 750,000 to 950,000 distinct CDR3 sequences listed, roughly 58% were seen once. This CDR3 is built from 14 residues. V lost 3 bases and J lost 5; bases outside the gene matches: 5. CDR1 is SGHDT, CDR2 YYEEEE, per germline. This clonotype was obtained from a girl between 10 and 17 years old with multiple sclerosis. V gene TRBV5-6 combines with J gene TRBJ2-1, with 7 nucleotides matching TRBD2. Sequenced input: blood. The CDR3: CASSWGGENNEQFF. The DNA for the CDR3 is TGTGCCAGCAGCTGGGGGGGTGAAAACAATGAGCAGTTCTTC.